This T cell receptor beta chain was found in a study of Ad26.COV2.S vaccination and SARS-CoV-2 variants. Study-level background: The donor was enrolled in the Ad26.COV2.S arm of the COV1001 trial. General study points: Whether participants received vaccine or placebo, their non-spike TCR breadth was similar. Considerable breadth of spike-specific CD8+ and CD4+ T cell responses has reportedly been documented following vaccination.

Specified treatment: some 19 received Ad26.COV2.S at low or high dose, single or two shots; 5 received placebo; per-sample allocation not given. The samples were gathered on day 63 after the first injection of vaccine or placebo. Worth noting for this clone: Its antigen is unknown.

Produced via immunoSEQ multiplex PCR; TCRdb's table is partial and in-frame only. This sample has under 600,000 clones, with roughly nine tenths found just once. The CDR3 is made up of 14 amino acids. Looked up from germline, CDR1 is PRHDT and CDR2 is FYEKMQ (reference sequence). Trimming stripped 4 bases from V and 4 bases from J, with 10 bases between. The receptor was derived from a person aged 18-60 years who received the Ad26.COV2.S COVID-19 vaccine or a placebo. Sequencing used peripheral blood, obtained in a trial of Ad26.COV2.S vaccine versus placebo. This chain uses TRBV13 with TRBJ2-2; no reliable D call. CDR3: CASSSKAPTGELFF. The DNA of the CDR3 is TGTGCCAGCAGCTCCAAAGCCCCCACCGGGGAGCTGTTTTTT.